The present entry profiles one TCR beta chain with its context. There is no known antigen for this receptor. No base quality values were provided; no much bigger clone lies one nucleotide off. TCRbeta CDR3 regions were amplified from genomic DNA using the immunoSEQ Assay, a bias-controlled multiplex PCR. Per the authors' processing: Within the assay, amplification of reference gene primers was used to estimate how many nucleated cells each sample contained. Sequence reads were collapsed and filtered to measure the absolute abundance of every unique TCRbeta CDR3 rearrangement. For each sample, productive Simpson clonality was calculated as the square root of Simpson's diversity index over productive rearrangements. TCRdb provides this immuneACCESS table in a form limited to in-frame rearrangements. Some clones are lacking; in checked studies, under half of them reflect an unresolved V gene, and why the rest are absent is not known. V and J calls and clone size are those listed in that table; D and trimming were worked out from the DNA. This sample is represented by around 200,000 clones; under 85% of them were singletons. Together, the top ten hold approximately 9.4% of the sample.

From the cysteine through the phenylalanine, the CDR3 covers 15 amino acids. Only CDR3 DNA remains: 45 bases, in frame from the first base. CDR1 DFQATT and CDR2 SNEGSKA are derived from the germline V gene (reference sequence). Trimmed from V: 3 bases; trimmed from J: 4 bases; junction bases lacking a gene match: 5. This specimen comes from a study of blood T cell repertoires in COVID-19 (dated by TCRdb to 2020 to 2021). Background for the entire study: Collaborator samples came from the United States, Italy and Spain and covered acute and convalescent phases of COVID-19. Where available, HLA class I and class II types were obtained from metadata supplied by the sample provider rather than from assay-based typing. The dataset comprised deeply sampled blood TCRbeta repertoires from subjects exposed to, actively infected with, or recovered from COVID-19. A de-identified subject ID, COVID-19 status, age in years and sex were almost always included in the sample metadata. The material from the prospective study consisted of cDNA or gDNA derived from T cells, B-cell-depleted T cells, or PBMCs. The samples were drawn from two sources: the first 160 participants of the ongoing ImmuneRACE study, and 950 to 1,500 subjects contributed by 6 global collaborators. The repertoires were released in a freely available public database intended as a resource for research on the immune response to SARS-CoV-2.

Beyond this particular receptor, the publication reports: The amount of clinical and demographic metadata varied by source and participant and was provided uncurated.

Whole blood was collected in K2EDTA tubes by collaborating institutions according to the institutions' own protocols. For TCRbeta analysis, collaborators shipped samples in one of three forms: frozen whole blood, isolated PBMCs, or DNA extracted from either of those sample types. The specimen sequenced was peripheral blood. The sequence was obtained from a woman older than 75 with acute or convalescent COVID-19. The receptor chain draws on TRBV20-1 and TRBJ2-3; 12 middle bases align to TRBD2. The CDR3 region reads CSASGTSGFPDTQYF. The nucleotide sequence reads TGCAGTGCTAGTGGGACTAGCGGGTTCCCAGATACGCAGTATTTT.